This T cell receptor (beta chain) was sequenced during a study of cytomegalovirus exposure and HLA in healthy donors. Per germline, CDR1 MDHEN and CDR2 SYDVKM. The CDR3 extends over 13 amino acids. The V end was cut by 3 bases, the J end by 6 bases, with 11 bases between. Repertoires were generated with immunoSEQ multiplex PCR, while TCRdb's copy carries only in-frame clones and drops some. The repertoire includes approximately 220,000 clones, 85% to 95% of them detected once, and approximately 1% sits in the top ten. Specimen: PBMCs. The TCR originated in a woman aged 18-29 years in good health and CMV-seronegative. The rearrangement links TRBV28 to TRBJ1-2; a possible D gene is TRBD1 (5 bases). CDR3 nucleotide sequence: TGTGCCAGCAGTTTCCCGGGGGGGAATGGCTACACCTTC. It specifies CASSFPGGNGYTF.